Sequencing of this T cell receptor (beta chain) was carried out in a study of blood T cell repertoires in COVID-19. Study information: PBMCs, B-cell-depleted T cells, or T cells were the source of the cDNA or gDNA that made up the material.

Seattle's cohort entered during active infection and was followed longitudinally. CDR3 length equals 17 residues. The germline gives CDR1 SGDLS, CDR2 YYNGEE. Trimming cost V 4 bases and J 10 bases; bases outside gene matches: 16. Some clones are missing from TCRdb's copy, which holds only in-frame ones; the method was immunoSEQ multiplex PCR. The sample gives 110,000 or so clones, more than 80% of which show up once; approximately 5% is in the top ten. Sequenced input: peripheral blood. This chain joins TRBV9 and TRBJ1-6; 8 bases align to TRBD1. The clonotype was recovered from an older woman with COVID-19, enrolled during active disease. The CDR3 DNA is TGTGCCAGCAGCCCATCGGACAGGGTGAGTTCCGGATCACCCCTCCACTTT. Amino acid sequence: CASSPSDRVSSGSPLHF.